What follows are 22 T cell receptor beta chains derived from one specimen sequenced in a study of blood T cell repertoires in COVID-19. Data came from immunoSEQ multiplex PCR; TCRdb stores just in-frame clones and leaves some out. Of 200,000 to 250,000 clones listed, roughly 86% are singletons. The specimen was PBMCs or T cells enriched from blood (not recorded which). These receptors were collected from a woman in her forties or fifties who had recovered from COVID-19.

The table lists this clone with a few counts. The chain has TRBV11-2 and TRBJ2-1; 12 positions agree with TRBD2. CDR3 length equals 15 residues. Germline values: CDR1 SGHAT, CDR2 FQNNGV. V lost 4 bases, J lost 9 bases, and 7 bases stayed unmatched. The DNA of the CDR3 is TGTGCCAGCAGCTCATGGACTAGCGGGACAGGTGAGCAGTTCTTC. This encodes CASSSWTSGTGEQFF.

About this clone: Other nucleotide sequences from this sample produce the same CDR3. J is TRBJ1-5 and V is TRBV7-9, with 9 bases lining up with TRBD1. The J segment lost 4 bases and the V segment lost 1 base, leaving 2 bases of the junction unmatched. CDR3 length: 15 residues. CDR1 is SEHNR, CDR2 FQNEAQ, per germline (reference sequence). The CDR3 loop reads CASSLGTGENQPQHF. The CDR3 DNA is TGTGCCAGCAGCTTAGGGACAGGGGAGAATCAGCCCCAGCATTTT.

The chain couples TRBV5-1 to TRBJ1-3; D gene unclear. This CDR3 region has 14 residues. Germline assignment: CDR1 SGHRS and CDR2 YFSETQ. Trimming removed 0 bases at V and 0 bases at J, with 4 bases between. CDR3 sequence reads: CASSLEASGNTIYF. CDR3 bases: TGCGCCAGCAGCTTGGAAGCCTCTGGAAACACCATATATTTT.

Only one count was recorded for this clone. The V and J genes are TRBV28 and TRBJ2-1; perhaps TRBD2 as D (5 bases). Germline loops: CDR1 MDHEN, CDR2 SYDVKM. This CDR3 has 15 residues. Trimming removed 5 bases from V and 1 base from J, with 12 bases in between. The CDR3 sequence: CASSPRGLSYNEQFF. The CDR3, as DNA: TGTGCCAGCAGTCCCCGGGGTCTTTCCTACAATGAGCAGTTCTTC.

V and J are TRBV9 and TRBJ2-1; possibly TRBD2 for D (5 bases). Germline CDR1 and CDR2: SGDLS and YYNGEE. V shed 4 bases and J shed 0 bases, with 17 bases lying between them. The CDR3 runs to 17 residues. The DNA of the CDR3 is TGTGCCAGCAGCTCAGTTATGGGTCGGGGCTCCTACAATGAGCAGTTCTTC. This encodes CASSSVMGRGSYNEQFF.

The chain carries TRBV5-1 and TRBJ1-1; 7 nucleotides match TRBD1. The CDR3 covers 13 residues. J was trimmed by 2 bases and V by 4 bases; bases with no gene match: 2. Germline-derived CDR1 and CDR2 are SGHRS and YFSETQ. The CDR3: CASSRDRNTEAFF. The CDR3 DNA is TGCGCCAGCAGCCGGGACAGAAACACTGAAGCTTTCTTT. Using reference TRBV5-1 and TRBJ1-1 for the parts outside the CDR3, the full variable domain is KAGVTQTPRYLIKTRGQQVTLSCSPISGHRSVSWYQQTPGQGLQFLFEYFSETQRNKGNFPGRFSGRQFSNSRSEMNVSTLELGDSALYLCASSRDRNTEAFFGQGTRLTVV.

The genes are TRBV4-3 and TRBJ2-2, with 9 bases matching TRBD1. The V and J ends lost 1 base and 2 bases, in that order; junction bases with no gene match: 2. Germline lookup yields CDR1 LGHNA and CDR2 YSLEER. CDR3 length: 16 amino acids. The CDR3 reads CASSQVGQGNTGELFF. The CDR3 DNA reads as TGCGCCAGCAGCCAAGTGGGACAGGGCAACACCGGGGAGCTGTTTTTT.

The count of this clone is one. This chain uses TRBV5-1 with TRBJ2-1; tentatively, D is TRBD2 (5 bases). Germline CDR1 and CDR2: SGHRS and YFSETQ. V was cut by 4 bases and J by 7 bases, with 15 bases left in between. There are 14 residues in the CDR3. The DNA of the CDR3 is TGCGCCAGCAGCCCAACTAGTAGTAGGAATGAGCAGTTCTTC. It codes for CASSPTSSRNEQFF.

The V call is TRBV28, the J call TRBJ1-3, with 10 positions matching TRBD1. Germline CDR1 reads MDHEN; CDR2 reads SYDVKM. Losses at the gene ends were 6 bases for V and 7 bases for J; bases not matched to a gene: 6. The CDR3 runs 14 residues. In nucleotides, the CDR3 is TGTGCCAGCAGGGGACAGGGGAGGGCGAACACCATATATTTT. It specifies CASRGQGRANTIYF.

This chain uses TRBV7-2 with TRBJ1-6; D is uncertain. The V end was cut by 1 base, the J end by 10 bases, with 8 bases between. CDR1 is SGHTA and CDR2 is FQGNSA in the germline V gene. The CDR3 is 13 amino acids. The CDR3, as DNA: TGTGCCAGCAGCTTAGAAAGGAGATCACCCCTCCACTTT. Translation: CASSLERRSPLHF. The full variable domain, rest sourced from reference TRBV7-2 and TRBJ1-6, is GAGVSQSPSNKVTEKGKDVELRCDPISGHTALYWYRQSLGQGLEFLIYFQGNSAPDKSGLPSDRFSAERTGGSVSTLTIQRTQQEDSAVYLCASSLERRSPLHFGNGTRLTVT.

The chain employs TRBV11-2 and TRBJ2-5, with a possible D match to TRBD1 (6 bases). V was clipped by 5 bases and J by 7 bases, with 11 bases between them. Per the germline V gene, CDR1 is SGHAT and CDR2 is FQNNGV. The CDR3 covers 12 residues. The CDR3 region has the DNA TGTGCCAGCAGCCCGGACAGTGCGACCCAGTACTTC. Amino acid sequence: CASSPDSATQYF. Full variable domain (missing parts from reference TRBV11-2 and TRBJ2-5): EAGVAQSPRYKIIEKRQSVAFWCNPISGHATLYWYQQILGQGPKLLIQFQNNGVVDDSQLPKDRFSAERLKGVDSTLKIQPAKLEDSAVYLCASSPDSATQYFGPGTRLLVL.

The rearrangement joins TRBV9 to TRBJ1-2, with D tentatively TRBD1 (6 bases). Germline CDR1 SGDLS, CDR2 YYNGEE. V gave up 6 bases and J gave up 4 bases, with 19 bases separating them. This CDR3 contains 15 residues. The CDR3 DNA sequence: TGTGCCAGCACCAAAATGGGGATAGGGGGCTATGGCTACACCTTC. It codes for CASTKMGIGGYGYTF.

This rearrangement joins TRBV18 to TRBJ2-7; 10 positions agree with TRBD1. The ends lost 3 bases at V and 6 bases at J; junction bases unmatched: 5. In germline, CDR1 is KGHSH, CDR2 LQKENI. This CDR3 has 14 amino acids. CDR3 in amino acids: CASSPIGQGVEQYF. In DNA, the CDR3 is TGTGCCAGCTCACCGATTGGACAGGGGGTCGAGCAGTACTTC.

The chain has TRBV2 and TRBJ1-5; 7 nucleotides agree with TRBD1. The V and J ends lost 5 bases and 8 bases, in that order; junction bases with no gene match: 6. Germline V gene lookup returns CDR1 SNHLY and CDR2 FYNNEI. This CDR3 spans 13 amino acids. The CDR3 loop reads CASSTTGWEPQHF. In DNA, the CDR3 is TGTGCCAGCAGTACGACAGGGTGGGAGCCCCAGCATTTT.

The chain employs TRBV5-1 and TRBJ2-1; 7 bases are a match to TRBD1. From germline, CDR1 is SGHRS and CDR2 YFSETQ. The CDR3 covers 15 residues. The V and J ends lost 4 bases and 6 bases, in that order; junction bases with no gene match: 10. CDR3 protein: CASSRQGLLGNEQFF. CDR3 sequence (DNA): TGCGCCAGCAGCCGACAGGGATTACTGGGCAATGAGCAGTTCTTC.

CDR3 coding DNA: TGTGCCAGCAGCTTCTCGGGGACCGGGGAGCTGTTTTTT. It codes for CASSFSGTGELFF. The V and J genes are TRBV5-5 and TRBJ2-2, with D perhaps TRBD2 (5 bases). The ends were cut back, 2 bases at V and 5 bases at J, with 7 bases in the middle. From germline, CDR1 is SGHKS and CDR2 YYEKEE (reference sequence). CDR3 length: 13 amino acids.

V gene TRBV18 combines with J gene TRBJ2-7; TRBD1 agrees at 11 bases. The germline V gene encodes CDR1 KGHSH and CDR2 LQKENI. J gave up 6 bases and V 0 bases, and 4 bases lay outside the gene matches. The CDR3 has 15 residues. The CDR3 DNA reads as TGTGCCAGCTCACCACCTAGGACAGGGGGCTCCGAGCAGTACTTC. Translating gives CASSPPRTGGSEQYF.

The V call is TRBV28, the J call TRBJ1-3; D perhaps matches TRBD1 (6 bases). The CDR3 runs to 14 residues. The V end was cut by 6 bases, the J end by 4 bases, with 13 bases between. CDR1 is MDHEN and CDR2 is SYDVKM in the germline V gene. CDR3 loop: CASSAPGQGNTIYF. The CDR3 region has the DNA TGTGCCAGCAGCGCCCCGGGACAAGGAAACACCATATATTTT.

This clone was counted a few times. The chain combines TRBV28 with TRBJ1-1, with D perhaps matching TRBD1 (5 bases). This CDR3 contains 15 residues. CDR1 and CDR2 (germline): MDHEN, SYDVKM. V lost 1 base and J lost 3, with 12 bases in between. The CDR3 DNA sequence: TGTGCCAGCAGTTTATATTCAGGGTACTACACTGAAGCTTTCTTT. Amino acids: CASSLYSGYYTEAFF. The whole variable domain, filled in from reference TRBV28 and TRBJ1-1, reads DVKVTQSSRYLVKRTGEKVFLECVQDMDHENMFWYRQDPGLGLRLIYFSYDVKMKEKGDIPEGYSVSREKKERFSLILESASTNQTSMYLCASSLYSGYYTEAFFGQGTRLTVV.

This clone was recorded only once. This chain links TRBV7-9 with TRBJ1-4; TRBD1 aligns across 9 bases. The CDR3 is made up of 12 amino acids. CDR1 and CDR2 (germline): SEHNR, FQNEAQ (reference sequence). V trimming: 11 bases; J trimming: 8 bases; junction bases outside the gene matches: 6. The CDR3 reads CAGTGSGEKLFF. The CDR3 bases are TGTGCCGGGACAGGGTCGGGGGAAAAACTGTTTTTT.

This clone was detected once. The CDR3 region is CASSLDRWSLGAFF. The DNA of the CDR3 is TGTGCCAGCAGCTTAGACAGGTGGTCCCTCGGAGCTTTCTTT. The V call is TRBV7-9, the J call TRBJ1-1; possible D gene TRBD1, 5 bases. Germline lookup yields CDR1 SEHNR and CDR2 FQNEAQ (reference sequence). The CDR3 contains 14 residues. V lost 1 base and J 10 bases, leaving 16 bases between the germline ends.

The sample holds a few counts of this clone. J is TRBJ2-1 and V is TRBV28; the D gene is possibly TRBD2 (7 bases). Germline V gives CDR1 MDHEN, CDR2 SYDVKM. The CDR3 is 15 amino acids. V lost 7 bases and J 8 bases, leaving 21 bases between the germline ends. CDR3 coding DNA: TGTGCCAGCACCGGGAGGACGTTCGGGGGCGATGAGCAGTTCTTC. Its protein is CASTGRTFGGDEQFF.